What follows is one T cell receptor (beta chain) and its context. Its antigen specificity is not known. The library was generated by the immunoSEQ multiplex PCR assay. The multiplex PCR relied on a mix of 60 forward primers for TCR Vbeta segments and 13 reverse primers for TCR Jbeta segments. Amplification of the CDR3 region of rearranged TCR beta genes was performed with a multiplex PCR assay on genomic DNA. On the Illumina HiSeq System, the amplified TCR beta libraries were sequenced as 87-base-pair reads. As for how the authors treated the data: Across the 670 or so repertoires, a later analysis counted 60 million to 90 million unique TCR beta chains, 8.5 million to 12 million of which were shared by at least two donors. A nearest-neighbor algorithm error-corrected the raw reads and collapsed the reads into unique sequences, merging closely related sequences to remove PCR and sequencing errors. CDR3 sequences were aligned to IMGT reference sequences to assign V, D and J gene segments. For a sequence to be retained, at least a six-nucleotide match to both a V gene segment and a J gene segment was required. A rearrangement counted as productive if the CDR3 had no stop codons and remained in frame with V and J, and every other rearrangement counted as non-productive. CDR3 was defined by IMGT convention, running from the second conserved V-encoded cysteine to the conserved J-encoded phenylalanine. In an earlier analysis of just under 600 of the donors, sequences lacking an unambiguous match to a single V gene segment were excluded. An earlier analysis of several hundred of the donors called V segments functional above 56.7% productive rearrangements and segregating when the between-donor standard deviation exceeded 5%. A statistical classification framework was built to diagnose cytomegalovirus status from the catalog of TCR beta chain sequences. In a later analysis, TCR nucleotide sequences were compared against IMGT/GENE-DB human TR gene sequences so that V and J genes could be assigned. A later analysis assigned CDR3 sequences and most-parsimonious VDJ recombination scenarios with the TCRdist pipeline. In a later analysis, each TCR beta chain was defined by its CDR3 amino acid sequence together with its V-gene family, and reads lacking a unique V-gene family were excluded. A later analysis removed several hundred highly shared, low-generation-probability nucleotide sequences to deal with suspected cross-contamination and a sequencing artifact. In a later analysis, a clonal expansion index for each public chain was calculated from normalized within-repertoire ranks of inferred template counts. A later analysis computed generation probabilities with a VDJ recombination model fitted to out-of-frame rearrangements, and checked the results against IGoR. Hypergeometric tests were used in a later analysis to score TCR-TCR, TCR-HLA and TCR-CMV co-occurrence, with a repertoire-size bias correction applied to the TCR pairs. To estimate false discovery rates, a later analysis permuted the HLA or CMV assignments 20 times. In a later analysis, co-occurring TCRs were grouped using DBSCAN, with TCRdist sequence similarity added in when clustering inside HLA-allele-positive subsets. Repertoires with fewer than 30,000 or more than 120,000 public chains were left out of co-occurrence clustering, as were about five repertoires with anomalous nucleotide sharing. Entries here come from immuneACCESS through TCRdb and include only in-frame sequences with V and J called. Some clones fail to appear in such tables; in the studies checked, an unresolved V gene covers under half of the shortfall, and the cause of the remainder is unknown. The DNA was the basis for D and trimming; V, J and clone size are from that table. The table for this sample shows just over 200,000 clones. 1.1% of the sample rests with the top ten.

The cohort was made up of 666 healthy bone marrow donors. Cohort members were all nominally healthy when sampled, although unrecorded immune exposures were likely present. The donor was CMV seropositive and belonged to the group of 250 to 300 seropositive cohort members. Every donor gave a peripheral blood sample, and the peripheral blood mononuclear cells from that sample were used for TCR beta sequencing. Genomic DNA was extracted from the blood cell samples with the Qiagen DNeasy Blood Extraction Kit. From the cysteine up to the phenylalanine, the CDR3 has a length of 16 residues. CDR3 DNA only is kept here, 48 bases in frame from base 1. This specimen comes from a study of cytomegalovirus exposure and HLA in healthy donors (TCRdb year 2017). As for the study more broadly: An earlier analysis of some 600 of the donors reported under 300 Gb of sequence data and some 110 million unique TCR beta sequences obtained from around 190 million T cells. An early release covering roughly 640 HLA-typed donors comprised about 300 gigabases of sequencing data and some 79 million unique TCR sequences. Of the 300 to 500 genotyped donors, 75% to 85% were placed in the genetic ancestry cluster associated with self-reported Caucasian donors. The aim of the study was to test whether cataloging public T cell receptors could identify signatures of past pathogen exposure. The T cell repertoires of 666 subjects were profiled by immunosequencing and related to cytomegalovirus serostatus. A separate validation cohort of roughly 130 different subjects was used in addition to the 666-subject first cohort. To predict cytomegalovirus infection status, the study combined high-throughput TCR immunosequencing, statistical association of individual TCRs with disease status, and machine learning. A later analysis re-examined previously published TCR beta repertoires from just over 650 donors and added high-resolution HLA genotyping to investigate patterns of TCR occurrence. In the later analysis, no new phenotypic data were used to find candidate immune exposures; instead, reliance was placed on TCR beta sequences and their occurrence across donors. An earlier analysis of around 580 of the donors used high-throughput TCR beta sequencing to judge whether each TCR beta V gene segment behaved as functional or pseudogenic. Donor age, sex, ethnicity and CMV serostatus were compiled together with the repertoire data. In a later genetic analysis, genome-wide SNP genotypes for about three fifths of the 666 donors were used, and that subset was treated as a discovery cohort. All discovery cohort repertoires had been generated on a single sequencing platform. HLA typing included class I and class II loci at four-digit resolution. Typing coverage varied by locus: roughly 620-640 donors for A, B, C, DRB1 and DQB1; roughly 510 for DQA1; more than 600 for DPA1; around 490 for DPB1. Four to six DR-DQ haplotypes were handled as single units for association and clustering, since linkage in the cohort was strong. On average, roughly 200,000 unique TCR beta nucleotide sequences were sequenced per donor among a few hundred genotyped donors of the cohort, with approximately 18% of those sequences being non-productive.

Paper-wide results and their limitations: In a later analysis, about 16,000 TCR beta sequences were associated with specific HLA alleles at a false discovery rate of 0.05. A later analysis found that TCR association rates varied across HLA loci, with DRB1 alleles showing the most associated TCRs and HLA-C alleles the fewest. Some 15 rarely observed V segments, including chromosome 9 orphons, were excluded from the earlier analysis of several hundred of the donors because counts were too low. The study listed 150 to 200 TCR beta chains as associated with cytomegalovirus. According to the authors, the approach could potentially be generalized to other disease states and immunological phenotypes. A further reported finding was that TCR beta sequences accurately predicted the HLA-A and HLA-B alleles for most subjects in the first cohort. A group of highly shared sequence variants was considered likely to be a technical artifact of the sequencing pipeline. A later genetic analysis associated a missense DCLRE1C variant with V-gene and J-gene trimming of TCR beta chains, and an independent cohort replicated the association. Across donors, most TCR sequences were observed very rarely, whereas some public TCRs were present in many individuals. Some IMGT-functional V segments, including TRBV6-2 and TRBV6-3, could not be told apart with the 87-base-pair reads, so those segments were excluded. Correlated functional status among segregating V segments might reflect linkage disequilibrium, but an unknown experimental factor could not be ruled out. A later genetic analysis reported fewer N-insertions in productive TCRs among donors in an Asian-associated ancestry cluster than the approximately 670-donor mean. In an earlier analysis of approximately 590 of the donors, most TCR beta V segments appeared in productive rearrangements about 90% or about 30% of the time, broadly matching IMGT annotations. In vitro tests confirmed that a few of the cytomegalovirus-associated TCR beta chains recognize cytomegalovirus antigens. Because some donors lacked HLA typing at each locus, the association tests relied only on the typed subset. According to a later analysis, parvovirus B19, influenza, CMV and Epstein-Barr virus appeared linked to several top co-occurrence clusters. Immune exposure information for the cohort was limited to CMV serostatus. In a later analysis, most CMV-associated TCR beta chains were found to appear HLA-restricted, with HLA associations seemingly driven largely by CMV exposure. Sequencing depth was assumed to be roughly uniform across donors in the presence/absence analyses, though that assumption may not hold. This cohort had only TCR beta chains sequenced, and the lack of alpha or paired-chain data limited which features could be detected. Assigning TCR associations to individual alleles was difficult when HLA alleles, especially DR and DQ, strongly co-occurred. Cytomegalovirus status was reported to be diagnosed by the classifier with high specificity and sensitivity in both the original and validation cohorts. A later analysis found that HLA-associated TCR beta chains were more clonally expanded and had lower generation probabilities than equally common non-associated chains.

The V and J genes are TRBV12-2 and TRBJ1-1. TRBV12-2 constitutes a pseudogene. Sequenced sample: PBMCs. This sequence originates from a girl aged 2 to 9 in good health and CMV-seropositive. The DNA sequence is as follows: TGTGCAAGTCGCTTAAGGTCTGAGGATAGGAACACTGAAGCTTTCTTT. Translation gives CASRLRSEDRNTEAFF.